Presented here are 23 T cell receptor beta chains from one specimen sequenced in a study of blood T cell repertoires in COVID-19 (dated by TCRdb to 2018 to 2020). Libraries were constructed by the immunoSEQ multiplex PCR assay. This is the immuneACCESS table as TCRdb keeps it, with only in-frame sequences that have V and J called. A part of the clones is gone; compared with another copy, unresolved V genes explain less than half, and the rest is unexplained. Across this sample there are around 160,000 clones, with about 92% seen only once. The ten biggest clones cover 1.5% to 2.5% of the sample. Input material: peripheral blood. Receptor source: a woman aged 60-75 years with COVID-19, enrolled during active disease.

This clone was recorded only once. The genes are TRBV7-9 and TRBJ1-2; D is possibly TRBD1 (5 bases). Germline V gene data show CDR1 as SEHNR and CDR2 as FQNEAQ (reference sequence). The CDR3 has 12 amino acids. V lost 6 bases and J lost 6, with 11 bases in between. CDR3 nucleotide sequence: TGTGCCAGCAGGACCGACAGTGATGGCTACACCTTC. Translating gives CASRTDSDGYTF.

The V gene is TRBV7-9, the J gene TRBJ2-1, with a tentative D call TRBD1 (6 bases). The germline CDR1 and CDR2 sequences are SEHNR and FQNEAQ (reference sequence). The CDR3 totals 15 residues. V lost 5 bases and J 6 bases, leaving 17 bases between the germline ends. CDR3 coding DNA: TGTGCCAGCAGCCCCAGGGGATCCAGGGCCAATGAGCAGTTCTTC. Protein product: CASSPRGSRANEQFF.

The CDR3 nucleotides read TGTGCCATCAGTGAGTCGATGGGTTTGTCCGGGACAGGTTGGGGCTACACCTTC. It encodes CAISESMGLSGTGWGYTF. The chain couples TRBV10-3 to TRBJ1-2, with TRBD1 matching 8 bases. The germline V gene has CDR1 ENHRY and CDR2 SYGVKD. The junction had 17 bases not matched to a gene; V was cut back by 0 bases and J by 8 bases. This CDR3 spans 18 amino acids.

Written as DNA, the CDR3 is TGTGCCAGCAGCCCGGGGAGGTCAGGGGGTTTGTTTGAGCAGTTCTTC. Protein sequence: CASSPGRSGGLFEQFF. The chain has TRBV3-1 (or the pseudogene TRBV3-2) and TRBJ2-1, with a tentative D call TRBD1 (7 bases). Germline CDR1 and CDR2: LGHDT and YNNKEL (reference sequence). V was clipped by 4 bases and J by 9 bases, with 22 bases between them. The CDR3 is made up of 16 amino acids.

For the CDR3, the DNA is TGTGCCATCAGGGGGGACAGGGATAGCCCGACTGAAGCTTTCTTT. This gives the protein CAIRGDRDSPTEAFF. The chain is built from TRBV10-3 and TRBJ1-1, with 9 bases identical to TRBD1. The CDR3 loop spans 15 amino acids. Trimming at V came to 6 bases and at J to 5 bases, leaving 10 bases not matched to a gene. Germline CDR1 reads ENHRY; CDR2 reads SYGVKD.

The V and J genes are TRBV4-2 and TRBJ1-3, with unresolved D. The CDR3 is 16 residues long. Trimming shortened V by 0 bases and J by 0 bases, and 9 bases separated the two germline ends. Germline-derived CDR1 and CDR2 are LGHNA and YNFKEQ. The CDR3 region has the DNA TGTGCCAGCAGCCAAGATCACGGTTACTCTGGAAACACCATATATTTT. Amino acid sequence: CASSQDHGYSGNTIYF.

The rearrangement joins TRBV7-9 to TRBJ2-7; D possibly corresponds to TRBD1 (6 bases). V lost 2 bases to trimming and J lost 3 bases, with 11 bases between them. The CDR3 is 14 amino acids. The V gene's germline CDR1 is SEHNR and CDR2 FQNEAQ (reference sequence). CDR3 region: CASSLSRGGYEQYF. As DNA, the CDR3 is TGTGCCAGCAGCTTATCACGAGGGGGCTACGAGCAGTACTTC.

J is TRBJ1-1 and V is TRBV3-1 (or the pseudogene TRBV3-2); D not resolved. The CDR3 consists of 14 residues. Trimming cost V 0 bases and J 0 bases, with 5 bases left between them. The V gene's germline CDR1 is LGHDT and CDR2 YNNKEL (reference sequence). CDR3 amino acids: CASSQDVMNTEAFF. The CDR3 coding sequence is TGTGCCAGCAGCCAAGATGTCATGAACACTGAAGCTTTCTTT.

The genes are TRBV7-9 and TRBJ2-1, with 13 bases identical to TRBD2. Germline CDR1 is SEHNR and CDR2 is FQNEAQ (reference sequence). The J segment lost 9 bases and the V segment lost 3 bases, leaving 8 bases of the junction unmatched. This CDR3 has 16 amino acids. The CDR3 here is CASSLTSGGPGGEQFF. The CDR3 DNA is TGTGCCAGCAGCTTGACTAGCGGGGGGCCGGGAGGTGAGCAGTTCTTC.

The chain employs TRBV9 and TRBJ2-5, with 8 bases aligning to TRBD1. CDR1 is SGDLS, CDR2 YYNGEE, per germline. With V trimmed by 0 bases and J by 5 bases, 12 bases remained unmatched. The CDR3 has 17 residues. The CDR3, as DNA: TGTGCCAGCAGCGTAGATCCTCAGGGGGCCCGTGGGGAGACCCAGTACTTC. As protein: CASSVDPQGARGETQYF. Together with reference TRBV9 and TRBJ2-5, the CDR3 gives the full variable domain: DSGVTQTPKHLITATGQRVTLRCSPRSGDLSVYWYQQSLDQGLQFLIQYYNGEERAKGNILERFSAQQFPDLHSELNLSSLELGDSALYFCASSVDPQGARGETQYFGPGTRLLVL.

The CDR3 DNA is TGTGCCAGCAGCCAAGCGGGACAGTCACCCTATGGCTACACCTTC. This sequence encodes CASSQAGQSPYGYTF. The chain combines TRBV4-2 with TRBJ1-2; 7 positions match TRBD1. After removal of 1 base from V and 4 bases from J, the junction contained 6 bases not matched to a gene. From germline, CDR1 is LGHNA and CDR2 YNFKEQ. CDR3 size: 15 residues.

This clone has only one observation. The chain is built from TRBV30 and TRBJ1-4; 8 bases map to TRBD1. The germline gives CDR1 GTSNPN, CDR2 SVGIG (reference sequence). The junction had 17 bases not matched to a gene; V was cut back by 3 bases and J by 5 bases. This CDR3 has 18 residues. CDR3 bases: TGTGCCTGGAGCCGAGGATCTGGCAGGGGGCCGGGGAATGAAAAACTGTTTTTT. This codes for CAWSRGSGRGPGNEKLFF. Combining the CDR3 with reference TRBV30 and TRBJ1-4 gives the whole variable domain SQTIHQWPATLVQPVGSPLSLECTVEGTSNPNLYWYRQAAGRGLQLLFYSVGIGQISSEVPQNLSASRPQDRQFILSSKKLLLSDSGFYLCAWSRGSGRGPGNEKLFFGSGTQLSVL.

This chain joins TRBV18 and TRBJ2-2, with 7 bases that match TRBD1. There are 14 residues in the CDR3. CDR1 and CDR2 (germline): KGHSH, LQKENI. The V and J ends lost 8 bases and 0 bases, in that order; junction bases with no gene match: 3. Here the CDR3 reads CASLGTANTGELFF. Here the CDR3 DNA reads TGTGCCAGCCTGGGGACAGCGAACACCGGGGAGCTGTTTTTT.

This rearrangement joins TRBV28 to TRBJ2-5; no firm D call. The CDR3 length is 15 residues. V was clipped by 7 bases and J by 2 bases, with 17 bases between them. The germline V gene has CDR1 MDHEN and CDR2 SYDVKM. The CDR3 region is CASTEAAYLQETQYF. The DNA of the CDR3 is TGTGCCAGCACCGAGGCAGCCTATCTACAAGAGACCCAGTACTTC.

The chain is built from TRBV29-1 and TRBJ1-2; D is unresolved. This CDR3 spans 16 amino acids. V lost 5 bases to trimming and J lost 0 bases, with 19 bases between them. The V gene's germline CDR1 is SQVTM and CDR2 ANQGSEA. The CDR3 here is CSVSGSRPSSNYGYTF. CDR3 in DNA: TGCAGCGTTTCAGGATCTCGCCCCTCTTCTAACTATGGCTACACCTTC.

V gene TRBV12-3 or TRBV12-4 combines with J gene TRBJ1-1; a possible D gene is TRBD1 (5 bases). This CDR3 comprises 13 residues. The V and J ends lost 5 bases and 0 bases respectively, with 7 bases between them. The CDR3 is CASSPGMNTEAFF. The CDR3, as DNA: TGTGCCAGCAGTCCAGGGATGAACACTGAAGCTTTCTTT.

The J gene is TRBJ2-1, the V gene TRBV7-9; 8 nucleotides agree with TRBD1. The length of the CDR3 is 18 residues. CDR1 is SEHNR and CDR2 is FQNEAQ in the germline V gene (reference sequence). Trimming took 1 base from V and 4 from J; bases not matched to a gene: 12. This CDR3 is CASSLDRQGSRPYNEQFF. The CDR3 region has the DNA TGTGCCAGCAGCTTAGATCGACAGGGGAGTCGTCCTTACAATGAGCAGTTCTTC.

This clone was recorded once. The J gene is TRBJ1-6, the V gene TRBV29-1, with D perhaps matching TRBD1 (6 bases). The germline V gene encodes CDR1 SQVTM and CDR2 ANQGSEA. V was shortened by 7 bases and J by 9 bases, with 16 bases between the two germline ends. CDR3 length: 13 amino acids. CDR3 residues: CSAGQGIGSPLHF. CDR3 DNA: TGCAGCGCCGGGCAGGGGATTGGTTCACCCCTCCACTTT.

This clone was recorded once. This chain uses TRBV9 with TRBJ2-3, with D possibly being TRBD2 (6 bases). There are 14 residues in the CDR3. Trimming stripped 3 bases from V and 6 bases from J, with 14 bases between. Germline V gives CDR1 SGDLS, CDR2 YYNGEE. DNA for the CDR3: TGTGCCAGCAGCGCCCAGACTAGTTTCGATACGCAGTATTTT. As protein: CASSAQTSFDTQYF.

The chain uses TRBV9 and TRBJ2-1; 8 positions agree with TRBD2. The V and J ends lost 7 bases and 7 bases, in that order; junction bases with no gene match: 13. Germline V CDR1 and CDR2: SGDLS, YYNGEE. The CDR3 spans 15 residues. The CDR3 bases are TGTGCCAGCGGCGCCGCTAGCGGGTTCTGGAATGAGCAGTTCTTC. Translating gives CASGAASGFWNEQFF.

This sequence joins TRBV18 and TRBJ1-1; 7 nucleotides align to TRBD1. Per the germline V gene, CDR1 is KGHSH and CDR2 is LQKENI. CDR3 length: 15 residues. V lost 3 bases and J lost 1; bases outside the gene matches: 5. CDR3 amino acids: CASSPNRGGNTEAFF. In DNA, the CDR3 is TGTGCCAGCTCACCGAACAGGGGTGGGAACACTGAAGCTTTCTTT.

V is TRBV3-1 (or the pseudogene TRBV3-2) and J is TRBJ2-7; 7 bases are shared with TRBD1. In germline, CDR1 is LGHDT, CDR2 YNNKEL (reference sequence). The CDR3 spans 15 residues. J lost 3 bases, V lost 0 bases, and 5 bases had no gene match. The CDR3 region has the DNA TGTGCCAGCAGCCAAGACTCCGGGACAGACTACGAGCAGTACTTC. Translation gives CASSQDSGTDYEQYF.

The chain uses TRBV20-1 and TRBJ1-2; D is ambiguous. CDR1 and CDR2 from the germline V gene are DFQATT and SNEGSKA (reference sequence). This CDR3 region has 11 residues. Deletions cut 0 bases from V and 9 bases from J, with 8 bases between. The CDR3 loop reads CSARDYDSYTF. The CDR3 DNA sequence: TGCAGTGCTAGAGACTATGACAGCTACACCTTC.